This T cell receptor (beta chain) is from a study of blood T cell repertoires in COVID-19. Overall study context: Donors in the United States, Italy and Spain gave samples during acute or convalescent COVID-19. PBMCs, B-cell-depleted T cells, or T cells were the source of the cDNA or gDNA that made up the material.

Original processing methods: It was from reference gene primer amplification that nucleated cell counts were estimated. The data were produced by immunoSEQ multiplex PCR, yet TCRdb's version contains in-frame clones alone and is incomplete. Clone size and V and J calls were adopted from that table, with D and trimming inferred from the DNA. The sample includes approximately 110,000 clones, roughly 86% seen only once; the top ten take under 5%. Germline CDR1 reads SGHRS; CDR2 reads YFSETQ. V was trimmed by 0 bases and J by 6 bases, leaving 15 bases between them. This CDR3 region has 15 residues. The source of this sequence is a man aged 35 to 55 with acute or convalescent COVID-19. Sample: peripheral blood. This sequence joins TRBV5-1 and TRBJ1-2, with D uncertain. CDR3 loop: CASSLDGRVANGYTF. The CDR3 nucleotides are TGCGCCAGCAGCTTGGACGGGAGGGTGGCAAATGGCTACACCTTC.